These 14 T cell receptor beta chains were sequenced from one sample in a study of neurological immune-mediated disorders. Documented time point: longitudinal time-point 3. TCRdb reanalysed the 5' RACE reads using MiXCR and keeps one entry per CDR3 protein. The table has roughly 100,000 distinct CDR3 sequences, 10% to 13% seen once. Sequenced: PBMCs. These receptor sequences come from a female donor with HTLV-1-associated myelopathy (HAM/TSP).

In this sample, this clonotype turned up many times. The J gene is TRBJ2-5, the V gene TRBV20-1; a possible D gene is TRBD1 (6 bases). The CDR3 has 13 residues. V dropped 1 base and J dropped 3 bases, with 9 bases sitting between them. The germline V gene has CDR1 DFQATT and CDR2 SNEGSKA (reference sequence). CDR3 region: CSARGTAEETQYF. The DNA of the CDR3 is TGCAGTGCTAGAGGGACAGCTGAAGAGACCCAGTACTTC.

Many counts were recorded for this clonotype. J is TRBJ2-7 and V is TRBV4-2, with D possibly being TRBD1 (5 bases). The CDR3 totals 14 residues. The germline V gene has CDR1 LGHNA and CDR2 YNFKEQ. The V end lost 0 bases, the J end lost 6 bases, and 12 bases lay between the germline ends. CDR3 DNA sequence: TGTGCCAGCAGCCAAGACAGGGAAGTTAGCGAGCAGTACTTC. Its protein product is CASSQDREVSEQYF.

This clonotype was observed at least ten times. The chain has TRBV20-1 and TRBJ2-5; 9 nucleotides match TRBD1. Losses at the gene ends were 6 bases for V and 4 bases for J; bases not matched to a gene: 3. CDR1 is DFQATT, CDR2 SNEGSKA, per germline (reference sequence). CDR3 length equals 12 residues. CDR3 region: CSALGQGETQYF. DNA for the CDR3: TGCAGTGCACTGGGACAGGGAGAGACCCAGTACTTC.

This clonotype was observed many times. The CDR3 nucleotides are TGTGCCAGCAGCGCGGGGGGCGGCGCCTACGAGCAGTACTTC. It yields the protein CASSAGGGAYEQYF. This chain connects TRBV21-1 to TRBJ2-7; the D call of TRBD1 is as the table states it, not checked on the DNA. TRBV21-1 is listed as a pseudogene. The CDR3 consists of 14 residues.

In this sample, this clonotype is medium-sized. The gene calls are TRBV20-1 and TRBJ2-1; 9 bases align to TRBD2. Per germline, CDR1 DFQATT and CDR2 SNEGSKA (reference sequence). With V trimmed by 4 bases and J by 4 bases, 8 bases remained unmatched. CDR3 length: 15 residues. CDR3 nucleotide sequence: TGCAGTGCTACCCCGTCTAGCGGGGATTACAATGAGCAGTTCTTC. As protein: CSATPSSGDYNEQFF.

As for this clonotype: At one end, the junction sequence differs from germline, possibly due to a read error. The CDR3 is CSTRDRGKVEQLF. The DNA for the CDR3 is TGTTCCACCAGGGACAGGGGAAAGGTTGAGCAGTTATTC. The rearrangement links TRBV24-1 to TRBJ2-1, with 10 bases lining up with TRBD1. Looked up from germline, CDR1 is KGHDR and CDR2 is SFDVKD. The CDR3 runs to 13 residues.

This clonotype has ten or more counts. The chain is built from TRBV5-1 and TRBJ2-1, with D perhaps TRBD1 (6 bases). Germline V gene lookup returns CDR1 SGHRS and CDR2 YFSETQ. Trimming shortened V by 1 base and J by 7 bases, and 15 bases separated the two germline ends. The CDR3 has 15 residues. Here the CDR3 reads CASSLRGQGWNEQFF. As DNA, the CDR3 is TGCGCCAGCAGCTTGCGGGGCCAGGGGTGGAATGAGCAGTTCTTC.

There are many counts of this clonotype. The chain couples TRBV12-3 or TRBV12-4 to TRBJ2-3; 7 nucleotides agree with TRBD1. This CDR3 is 15 amino acids long. V was pared by 3 bases and J by 3 bases, with 6 bases of the junction left unmatched. The CDR3 DNA sequence: TGTGCCAGCAGTTTTTCAGGGGGTTGGACAGATACGCAGTATTTT. Protein sequence: CASSFSGGWTDTQYF.

This clonotype was picked up many times. The V gene is TRBV5-1, the J gene TRBJ1-1; 7 nucleotides agree with TRBD1. This CDR3 has 14 amino acids. J gave up 4 bases and V 6 bases, and 9 bases lay outside the gene matches. From germline, CDR1 is SGHRS and CDR2 YFSETQ. This chain's CDR3 is CASTQSTGATEAFF. Written as DNA, the CDR3 is TGCGCCAGCACCCAATCAACAGGGGCCACTGAAGCTTTCTTT.

Only a few counts were recorded for this clonotype. The V and J genes are TRBV19 and TRBJ1-5; D ambiguous. The V gene lost 3 bases and the J gene lost 0 bases, with 9 bases spanning the gap. The CDR3 totals 15 residues. CDR1 and CDR2 (germline): LNHDA, SQIVND (reference sequence). CDR3 region: CASSITVYSNQPQHF. The CDR3 DNA follows: TGTGCCAGTAGTATTACAGTCTATAGCAATCAGCCCCAGCATTTT.

The rearrangement joins TRBV2 to TRBJ1-6, with D unresolved. Per the germline V gene, CDR1 is SNHLY and CDR2 is FYNNEI. This CDR3 region has 14 residues. Trimming shortened V by 6 bases and J by 5 bases, and 11 bases separated the two germline ends. The CDR3: CASSVGIHNSPLHF. As DNA, the CDR3 is TGTGCCAGCAGCGTTGGGATCCATAATTCACCCCTCCACTTT.

This clonotype was seen ten or more times. The chain employs TRBV20-1 and TRBJ2-7, with D perhaps matching TRBD1 (6 bases). The CDR3 is made up of 13 amino acids. V was clipped by 1 base and J by 4 bases, with 11 bases between them. From germline, CDR1 is DFQATT and CDR2 SNEGSKA (reference sequence). The CDR3 DNA is TGCAGTGCTAGAGGGCAGGGGTTATACGAGCAGTACTTC. Translated: CSARGQGLYEQYF.

This clonotype was counted at least ten times. This chain links TRBV28 with TRBJ2-7, with a tentative D call TRBD1 (6 bases). Per the germline V gene, CDR1 is MDHEN and CDR2 is SYDVKM. Between the trimmed V and J ends, which lost 8 bases and 3 bases, there was a span of 20 bases. The CDR3 consists of 15 residues. The CDR3, as DNA: TGTGCCAGCCTTACACGTTCGGGACACCTCTACGAGCAGTACTTC. Translated: CASLTRSGHLYEQYF.

This clonotype was counted between two and nine times. The V and J genes are TRBV5-1 and TRBJ2-1, with D unresolved. V was shortened by 0 bases and J by 10 bases, with 11 bases between the two germline ends. Germline-derived CDR1 and CDR2 are SGHRS and YFSETQ. The CDR3 has 13 amino acids. CDR3 nucleotide sequence: TGCGCCAGCAGCTTGGAAGTGGTGGGAGAGCAGTTCTTC. This gives the protein CASSLEVVGEQFF.